This T cell receptor beta chain derives from a study of preoperative IRX-2 immunotherapy in early breast cancer. The method was immunoSEQ multiplex PCR; TCRdb's version includes in-frame clones alone and lacks a portion of them. Among more than 20,000 clones listed, about four fifths were seen once. Treatment specified: preoperative locoregional IRX-2 cytokine immunotherapy. Samples came from a phase Ib trial of preoperative locoregional IRX-2 cytokine immunotherapy. The CDR3 contains 12 residues. V was trimmed by 5 bases and J by 5 bases, leaving 9 bases between them. Germline CDR1 is MDHEN and CDR2 is SYDVKM.

The chain joins TRBV28 to TRBJ1-1, with D unresolved. The sample in question was lymph node tissue, obtained before IRX-2 immunotherapy. This clonotype originated in a human donor with breast cancer. The CDR3 reads CASSTSGTEAFF. The CDR3, as DNA: TGTGCCAGCAGTACGAGTGGGACTGAAGCTTTCTTT.